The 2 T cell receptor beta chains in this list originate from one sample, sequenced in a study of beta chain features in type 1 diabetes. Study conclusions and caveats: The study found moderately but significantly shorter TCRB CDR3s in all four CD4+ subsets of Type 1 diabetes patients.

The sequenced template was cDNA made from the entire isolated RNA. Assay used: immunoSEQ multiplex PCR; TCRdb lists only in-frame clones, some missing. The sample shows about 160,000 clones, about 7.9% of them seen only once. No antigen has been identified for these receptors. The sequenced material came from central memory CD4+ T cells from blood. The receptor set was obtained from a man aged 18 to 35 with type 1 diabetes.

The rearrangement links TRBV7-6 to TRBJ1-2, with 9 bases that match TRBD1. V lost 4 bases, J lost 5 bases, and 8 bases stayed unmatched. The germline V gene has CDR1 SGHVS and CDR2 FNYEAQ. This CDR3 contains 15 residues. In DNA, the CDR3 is TGTGCCAGCAGCTGGGGGGGACAGGGAGATTATGGCTACACCTTC. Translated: CASSWGGQGDYGYTF.

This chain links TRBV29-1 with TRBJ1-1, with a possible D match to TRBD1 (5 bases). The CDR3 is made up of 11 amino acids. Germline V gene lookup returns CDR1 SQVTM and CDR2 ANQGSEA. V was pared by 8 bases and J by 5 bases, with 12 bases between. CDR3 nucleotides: TGCAGCACCGGGGGGGAGACTGAAGCTTTCTTT. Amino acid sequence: CSTGGETEAFF.